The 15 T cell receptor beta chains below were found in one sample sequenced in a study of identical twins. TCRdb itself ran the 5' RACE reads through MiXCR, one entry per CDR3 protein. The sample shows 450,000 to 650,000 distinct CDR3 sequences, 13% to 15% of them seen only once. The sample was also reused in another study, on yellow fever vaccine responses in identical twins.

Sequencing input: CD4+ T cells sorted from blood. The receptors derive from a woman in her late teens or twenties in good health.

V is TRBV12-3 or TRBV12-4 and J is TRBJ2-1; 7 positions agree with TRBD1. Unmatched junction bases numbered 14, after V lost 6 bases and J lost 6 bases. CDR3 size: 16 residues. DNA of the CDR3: TGTGCCAGCAGCCTAGGACGGGACAGCCTGAGCAATGAGCAGTTCTTC. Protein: CASSLGRDSLSNEQFF.

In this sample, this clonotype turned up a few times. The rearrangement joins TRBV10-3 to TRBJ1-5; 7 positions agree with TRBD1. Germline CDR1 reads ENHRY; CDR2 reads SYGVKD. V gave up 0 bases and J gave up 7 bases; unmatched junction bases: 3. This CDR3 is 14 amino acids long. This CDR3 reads CAISESTGEQPQHF. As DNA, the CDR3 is TGTGCCATCAGTGAGTCTACAGGGGAGCAGCCCCAGCATTTT.

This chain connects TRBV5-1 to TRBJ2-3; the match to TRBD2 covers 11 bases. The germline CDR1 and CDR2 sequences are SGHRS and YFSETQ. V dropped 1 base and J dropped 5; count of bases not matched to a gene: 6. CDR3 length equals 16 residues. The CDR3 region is CASSLTSGGVGDTQYF. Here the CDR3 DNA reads TGCGCCAGCAGCTTGACTAGCGGGGGCGTAGGAGATACGCAGTATTTT.

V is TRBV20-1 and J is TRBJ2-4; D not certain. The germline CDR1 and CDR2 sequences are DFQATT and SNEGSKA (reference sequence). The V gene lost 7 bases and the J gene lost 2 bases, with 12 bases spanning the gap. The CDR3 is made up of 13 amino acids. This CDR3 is CSGVLPTKNIQYF. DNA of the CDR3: TGCAGTGGAGTTCTGCCGACCAAAAACATTCAGTACTTC.

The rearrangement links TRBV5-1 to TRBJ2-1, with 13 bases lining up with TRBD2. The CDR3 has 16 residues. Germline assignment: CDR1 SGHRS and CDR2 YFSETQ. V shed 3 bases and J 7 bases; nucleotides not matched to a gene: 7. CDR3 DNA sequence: TGCGCCAGCAGCTCCGTCACTAGCGGGGGGGGGAATGAGCAGTTCTTC. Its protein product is CASSSVTSGGGNEQFF.

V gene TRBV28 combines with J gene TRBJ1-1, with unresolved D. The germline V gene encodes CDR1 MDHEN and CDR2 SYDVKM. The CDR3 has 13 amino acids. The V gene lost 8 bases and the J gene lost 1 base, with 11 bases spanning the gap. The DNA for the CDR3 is TGTGCCAGCGGCGGAGCCGAGAACACTGAAGCTTTCTTT. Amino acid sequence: CASGGAENTEAFF.

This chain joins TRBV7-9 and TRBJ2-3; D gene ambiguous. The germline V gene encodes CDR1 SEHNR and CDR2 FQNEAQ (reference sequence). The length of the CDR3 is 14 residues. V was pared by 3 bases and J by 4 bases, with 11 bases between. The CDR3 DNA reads TGTGCCAGCAGCTTCCCCGTTTTGGCAGATACGCAGTATTTT. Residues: CASSFPVLADTQYF.

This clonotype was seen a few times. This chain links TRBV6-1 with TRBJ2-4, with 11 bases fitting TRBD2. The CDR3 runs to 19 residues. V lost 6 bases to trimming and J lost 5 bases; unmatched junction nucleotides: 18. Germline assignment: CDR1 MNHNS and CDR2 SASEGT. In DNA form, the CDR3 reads TGTGCCAGCAGCCGACAATTAGCGGGAGGGCCGTTAGGGGAAAACATTCAGTACTTC. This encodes CASSRQLAGGPLGENIQYF.

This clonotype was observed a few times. The CDR3, as DNA: TGCAGTGCTATGGGAGGTCGGAAGAAGGGGGATACGCAGTATTTT. Protein sequence: CSAMGGRKKGDTQYF. The J gene is TRBJ2-3, the V gene TRBV20-1; the D gene is possibly TRBD2 (6 bases). Trimming shortened V by 4 bases and J by 6 bases, and 20 bases separated the two germline ends. This CDR3 comprises 15 residues. Germline CDR1 DFQATT, CDR2 SNEGSKA (reference sequence).

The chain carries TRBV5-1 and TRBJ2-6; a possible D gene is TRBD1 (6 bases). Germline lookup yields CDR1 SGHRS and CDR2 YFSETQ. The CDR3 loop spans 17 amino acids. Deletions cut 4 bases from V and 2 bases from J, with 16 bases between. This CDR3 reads CASSIGPQGTGANVLTF. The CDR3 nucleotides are TGCGCCAGCAGCATTGGACCACAGGGAACTGGGGCCAACGTCCTGACTTTC.

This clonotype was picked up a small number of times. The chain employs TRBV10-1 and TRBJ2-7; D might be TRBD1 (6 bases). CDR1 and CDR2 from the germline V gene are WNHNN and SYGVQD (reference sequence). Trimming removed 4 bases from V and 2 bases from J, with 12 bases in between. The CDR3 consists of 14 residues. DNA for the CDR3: TGCGCCAGCAGTGTCAACAGGGAGACCTACGAGCAGTACTTC. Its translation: CASSVNRETYEQYF.

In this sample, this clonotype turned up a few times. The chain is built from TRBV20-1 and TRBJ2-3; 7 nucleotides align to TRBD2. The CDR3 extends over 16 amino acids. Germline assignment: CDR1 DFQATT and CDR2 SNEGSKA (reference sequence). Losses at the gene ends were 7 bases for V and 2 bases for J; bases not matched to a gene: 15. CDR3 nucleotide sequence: TGCAGTGTCCCGGGTTTTGCTAGCGGATCCACAGATACGCAGTATTTT. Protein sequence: CSVPGFASGSTDTQYF.

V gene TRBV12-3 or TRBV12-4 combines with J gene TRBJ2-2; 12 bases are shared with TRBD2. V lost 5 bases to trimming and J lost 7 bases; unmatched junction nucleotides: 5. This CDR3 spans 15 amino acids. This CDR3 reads CASSRLAGVSGELFF. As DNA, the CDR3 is TGTGCCAGCAGTCGACTAGCGGGAGTAAGCGGGGAGCTGTTTTTT.

DNA of the CDR3: TGCGCCAGCAGCCTGGGACTAGCGGGGCGGGTTGAGCAGTTCTTC. This translates into CASSLGLAGRVEQFF. This chain links TRBV5-1 with TRBJ2-1, with 13 bases fitting TRBD2. Germline values: CDR1 SGHRS, CDR2 YFSETQ. This CDR3 has 15 amino acids. V was pared by 4 bases and J by 9 bases, with 7 bases of the junction left unmatched.

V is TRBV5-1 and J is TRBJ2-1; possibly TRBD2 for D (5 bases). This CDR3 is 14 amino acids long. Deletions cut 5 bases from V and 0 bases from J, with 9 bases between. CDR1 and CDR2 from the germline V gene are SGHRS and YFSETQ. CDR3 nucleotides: TGCGCCAGCAGGAGGGAAAGCTCCTACAATGAGCAGTTCTTC. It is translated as CASRRESSYNEQFF. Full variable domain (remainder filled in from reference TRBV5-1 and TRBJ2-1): KAGVTQTPRYLIKTRGQQVTLSCSPISGHRSVSWYQQTPGQGLQFLFEYFSETQRNKGNFPGRFSGRQFSNSRSEMNVSTLELGDSALYLCASRRESSYNEQFFGPGTRLTVL.